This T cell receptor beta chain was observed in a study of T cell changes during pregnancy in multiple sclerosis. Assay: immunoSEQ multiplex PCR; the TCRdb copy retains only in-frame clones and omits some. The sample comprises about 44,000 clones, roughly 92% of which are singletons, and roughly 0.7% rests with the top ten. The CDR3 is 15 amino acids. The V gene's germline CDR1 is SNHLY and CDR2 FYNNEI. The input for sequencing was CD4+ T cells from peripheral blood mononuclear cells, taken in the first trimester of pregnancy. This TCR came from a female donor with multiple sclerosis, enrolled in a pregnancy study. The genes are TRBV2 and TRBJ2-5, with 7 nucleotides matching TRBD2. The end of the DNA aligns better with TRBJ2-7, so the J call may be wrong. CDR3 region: CASKWGTSVSYEQYF. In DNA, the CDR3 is TGTGCCAGCAAGTGGGGCACTAGCGTCTCCTACGAGCAGTACTTC.